This T cell receptor (beta chain) was documented in a study of shared clonotypes between healthy human individuals. Study-wide results and limits: Rarefaction showed sorted-subset sequencing was incomplete despite large depth. Several donors held approximately 5% of naive CD4 clonotypes in common.

On this clone: Its antigen is still unknown. The sample holds other DNA sequences that translate to the same CDR3.

Naive-designated CD8 cells lacked CD45RO, were positively enriched for CCR7, and omitted terminally differentiated effector memory CD45RA+ cells. Adults of Caucasian background living in Nashville, Tennessee made up all donors. Sorted subsets were amplified in replicate PCRs using about 200 ng DNA, some 31,000 T cell genomes. TCRdb's copy holds only in-frame clones and misses some; the assay was immunoSEQ multiplex PCR. Of hundreds of thousands of clones listed, 80% to 95% are singletons. Trimming cost V 3 bases and J 1 base, with 2 bases left between them. The CDR3 is 12 residues long. Germline assignment: CDR1 ENHRY and CDR2 SYGVKD.

The chain links TRBV10-3 to TRBJ2-3; no clear D gene. This receptor was obtained from a man aged 25-45 years in good health. What was sequenced was naive CD8+ T cells sorted from blood. CDR3 nucleotide sequence: TGTGCCATCAGTGAAGGCACAGATACGCAGTATTTT. Its translation is CAISEGTDTQYF.